These T cell receptor beta chains were read from a single sample in a study of T-cell reconstitution after alpha-beta-depleted transplantation in children. TCRdb reprocessed the PCR reads with MiXCR, giving one entry per CDR3 protein. The sample consists of 200,000 to 250,000 distinct CDR3 sequences, 20% to 30% of them appearing once. The source was PBMCs, collected before TCRalphabeta/CD19-depleted stem cell transplant. These receptors all stem from a girl aged 2 to 10 with Fanconi anemia, due to receive a stem cell transplant. Both conserved end residues are part of each CDR3. The D gene is left open where the match is weak. Part of the rows lack a size; the others show once, few, many or a class for expanded clones.

D,J,V,size,CDR3,DNA
TRBD2,TRBJ2-1,TRBV29-1,many,CSVELRGANYNEQFF,TGCAGCGTTGAGTTGCGGGGGGCCAACTACAATGAGCAGTTCTTC
TRBD2,TRBJ2-3,TRBV6-4,few,CASSSDANGLGYF,TGTGCCAGCAGCAGTGACGCAAACGGACTAGGGTATTTT
NA,TRBJ2-3,TRBV5-1,few,CASFLGTLGHTDTQYF,TGCGCCAGCTTTCTTGGGACACTAGGCCACACAGATACGCAGTATTTT
NA,TRBJ2-7,TRBV2,once,CASSVDYEQYF,TGTGCCAGCAGTGTGGATTACGAGCAGTACTTC
NA,TRBJ2-2,TRBV15,NA,CATSGGSPTTGELFF,TGTGCCACCAGCGGCGGGTCTCCAACGACCGGGGAGCTGTTTTTT
NA,TRBJ2-6,TRBV12-3/TRBV12-4,NA,CASSFGLGGSGANVLTF,TGTGCCAGCAGTTTCGGTCTAGGGGGCTCTGGGGCCAACGTCCTGACTTTC
NA,TRBJ1-2,TRBV29-1,many,CSALDRHADGYTF,TGCAGCGCCCTGGACAGACATGCTGATGGCTACACCTTC
NA,TRBJ2-7,TRBV20-1,many,CSATPWGEQYF,TGCAGTGCTACCCCTTGGGGCGAGCAGTACTTC
NA,TRBJ2-1,TRBV12-3/TRBV12-4,NA,CASRPGVGGPTWPNEQFF,TGTGCCAGCAGACCAGGGGTGGGGGGACCAACTTGGCCCAATGAGCAGTTCTTC
TRBD2,TRBJ2-3,TRBV6-1,NA,CASSLAGGPGTDTQYF,TGTGCCAGCAGTCTAGCGGGGGGGCCGGGCACAGATACGCAGTATTTT
TRBD1,TRBJ2-3,TRBV29-1,many,CSVSRTGRATDTQYF,TGCAGCGTATCTAGGACAGGGCGTGCCACAGATACGCAGTATTTT
NA,TRBJ2-1,TRBV28,many,CASSPVWGRNEQFF,TGTGCCAGCAGCCCTGTATGGGGGAGGAATGAGCAGTTCTTC
NA,TRBJ2-1,TRBV28,many,CASSAQTSSFYNEQFF,TGTGCCAGCAGTGCCCAGACTAGTTCGTTTTACAATGAGCAGTTCTTC
TRBD2,TRBJ2-1,TRBV20-1,few,CSARATSGVYNEQFF,TGCAGTGCTAGAGCCACTAGCGGGGTCTACAATGAGCAGTTCTTC
NA,TRBJ2-2,TRBV4-2,NA,CASSQVSNTGELFF,TGTGCCAGCAGCCAAGTCAGCAACACCGGGGAGCTGTTTTTT
TRBD1,TRBJ2-7,TRBV29-1,NA,CSALTGGKYEQYF,TGCAGCGCCCTTACAGGGGGCAAGTACGAGCAGTACTTC
TRBD1,TRBJ2-7,TRBV7-3,NA,CASSSQGLPYEQYF,TGTGCCAGCAGCTCACAGGGGTTACCCTACGAGCAGTACTTC
TRBD2,TRBJ2-7,TRBV4-2,NA,CASSQGDPPGLAASYEQYF,TGTGCCAGCAGCCAAGGGGATCCCCCGGGACTAGCGGCCTCCTACGAGCAGTACTTC
NA,TRBJ2-1,TRBV9,NA,CASSVEGGGHLYNEQFF,TGTGCCAGCAGCGTAGAGGGCGGGGGCCACCTCTACAATGAGCAGTTCTTC
TRBD2,TRBJ2-7,TRBV9,few,CASSVGGVAGTYEQYF,TGTGCCAGCAGCGTAGGAGGAGTAGCGGGAACCTACGAGCAGTACTTC
NA,TRBJ2-1,TRBV20-1,many,CSASKGHNEQFF,TGCAGTGCTAGTAAGGGGCACAATGAGCAGTTCTTC
TRBD2,TRBJ2-5,TRBV20-1,few,CSATGLAGDGETQYF,TGCAGTGCTACCGGACTAGCGGGAGATGGGGAGACCCAGTACTTC
TRBD1,TRBJ2-1,TRBV20-1,NA,CSASSQGQGSNEQFF,TGCAGTGCTAGTTCCCAGGGACAGGGGTCCAATGAGCAGTTCTTC
NA,TRBJ2-1,TRBV4-2,many,CASSQEREGFYNEQFF,TGTGCCAGCAGCCAAGAGAGAGAGGGGTTCTACAATGAGCAGTTCTTC
NA,TRBJ2-7,TRBV20-1,once,CSARDSRTYEQYF,TGCAGTGCTAGAGATTCGCGGACCTACGAGCAGTACTTC
NA,TRBJ2-3,TRBV4-1,NA,CASSQGTGPSTDTQYF,TGCGCCAGCAGCCAAGGAACAGGGCCAAGCACAGATACGCAGTATTTT
TRBD2,TRBJ2-7,TRBV29-1,NA,CSVDLRGASGSYEQYF,TGCAGCGTGGACCTACGGGGGGCTAGCGGGAGTTACGAGCAGTACTTC
NA,TRBJ2-5,TRBV7-6,many,CASSSGLQETQYF,TGTGCCAGCAGCTCAGGACTGCAAGAGACCCAGTACTTC
NA,TRBJ2-1,TRBV5-6,few,CASSLGGLDNEQFF,TGTGCCAGCAGCCTCGGGGGGCTAGACAATGAGCAGTTCTTC
NA,TRBJ2-7,TRBV30,many,CAWQGQGRPGQYF,TGTGCCTGGCAGGGCCAGGGAAGGCCTGGGCAGTACTTC
TRBD2,TRBJ2-7,TRBV20-1,many,CSAYWASGSYEQYF,TGCAGTGCCTATTGGGCTAGCGGGAGTTATGAGCAGTACTTC
NA,TRBJ2-7,TRBV10-3,few,CAISANSYEQYF,TGTGCCATCAGTGCCAACTCCTACGAGCAGTACTTC
TRBD2,TRBJ2-3,TRBV20-1,NA,CSAKVIAGVADTQYF,TGCAGTGCTAAAGTCATAGCGGGAGTGGCAGATACGCAGTATTTT
TRBD2,TRBJ2-3,TRBV5-1,many,CASSRLAGVLGHTDTQYF,TGCGCCAGCAGCCGACTAGCGGGGGTTCTCGGGCACACAGATACGCAGTATTTT
TRBD1,TRBJ2-7,TRBV6-5,many,CASSYTNRDSSYEQYF,TGTGCCAGCAGTTACACCAACCGGGACAGCTCCTACGAGCAGTACTTC
TRBD1,TRBJ1-6,TRBV25-1,many,CASSEYDRVTSPLHF,TGTGCCAGCAGTGAATATGACAGGGTCACCTCACCCCTCCACTTT
NA,TRBJ2-3,TRBV12-3/TRBV12-4,many,CASTLRASTDTQYF,TGTGCCAGCACTCTTCGGGCCTCCACAGATACGCAGTATTTT
TRBD2,TRBJ2-1,TRBV12-5,NA,CASGSPSGMDNEQFF,TGTGCTAGTGGTTCCCCTAGCGGGATGGACAATGAGCAGTTCTTC
NA,TRBJ1-3,TRBV9,many,CASSVEDSGNTIYF,TGTGCCAGCAGCGTAGAGGACTCTGGAAACACCATATATTTT
NA,TRBJ2-1,TRBV20-1,many,CSAPPPFDYNEQFF,TGCAGTGCCCCCCCCCCTTTCGATTACAATGAGCAGTTCTTC
NA,TRBJ2-7,TRBV20-1,many,CSGFGGATYGYEQYF,TGCAGTGGGTTTGGAGGGGCAACATATGGCTACGAGCAGTACTTC
NA,TRBJ1-1,TRBV11-3,NA,CASSPGGDRNTEAFF,TGTGCCAGCAGCCCGGGTGGTGACAGGAACACTGAAGCTTTCTTT
TRBD1,TRBJ1-6,TRBV20-1,few,CSARDEQGVHSPLHF,TGCAGTGCTAGAGATGAACAGGGGGTTCATTCACCCCTCCACTTT
TRBD1,TRBJ2-2,TRBV7-3,NA,CASSADRVTTNTGELFF,TGTGCCAGCAGCGCAGACAGGGTGACCACGAACACCGGGGAGCTGTTTTTT
TRBD1,TRBJ2-7,TRBV30,many,CAWRPTGNTHYEQYF,TGTGCCTGGAGACCGACAGGGAATACCCACTACGAGCAGTACTTC
TRBD2,TRBJ2-1,TRBV28,many,CASRAGGRYNEQFF,TGTGCCAGTAGAGCGGGAGGGCGCTACAATGAGCAGTTCTTC
NA,TRBJ2-3,TRBV29-1,few,CSVGRLSTDTQYF,TGCAGCGTTGGGCGGCTTAGCACAGATACGCAGTATTTT
TRBD2,TRBJ2-1,TRBV6-1,NA,CASTPTAGLVINEQFF,TGTGCCAGCACTCCTACGGCAGGACTAGTAATCAATGAGCAGTTCTTC
NA,TRBJ2-2,TRBV12-3/TRBV12-4,many,CASTGTNTGELFF,TGTGCCAGCACGGGAACGAACACCGGGGAGCTGTTTTTT
NA,TRBJ2-7,TRBV12-3/TRBV12-4,many,CASSLERAYFYEQYF,TGTGCCAGCAGTTTAGAGAGGGCTTACTTCTACGAGCAGTACTTC
TRBD2,TRBJ2-5,TRBV12-3/TRBV12-4,NA,CASSFPGLAGKTQYF,TGTGCCAGCAGTTTTCCGGGACTAGCTGGGAAGACCCAGTACTTC
TRBD1,TRBJ1-2,TRBV6-5,NA,CASSFGTEIYGYTF,TGTGCCAGCAGTTTCGGGACAGAGATCTATGGCTACACCTTC
TRBD2,TRBJ2-3,TRBV20-1,many,CSALASGRTDTQYF,TGCAGTGCTCTGGCTAGCGGACGCACAGATACGCAGTATTTT
TRBD2,TRBJ2-1,TRBV20-1,NA,CSARRLLAGGYNEQFF,TGCAGTGCTCGTAGACTACTAGCGGGGGGCTACAATGAGCAGTTCTTC
NA,TRBJ2-7,TRBV28,few,CASSLDSRTYEQYF,TGTGCCAGCAGTCTCGACTCTAGGACCTACGAGCAGTACTTC
NA,TRBJ1-2,TRBV20-1,NA,CSAPAVRYGYTF,TGCAGTGCTCCGGCAGTGCGCTATGGCTACACCTTC
NA,TRBJ2-4,TRBV4-1,NA,CASSQGHPARLRVGNIQYF,TGCGCCAGCAGCCAAGGTCATCCTGCCCGTCTGAGGGTTGGGAACATTCAGTACTTC
NA,TRBJ2-3,TRBV25-1,NA,CASSDNLGVRTDTQYF,TGTGCCAGCAGTGATAACTTGGGAGTGCGCACAGATACGCAGTATTTT